This T cell receptor (beta chain) was identified during a study of OX40 agonist ivuxolimab in advanced cancers. V was clipped by 5 bases and J by 5 bases; unmatched bases: 17. The CDR3 length is 17 residues. Per germline, CDR1 LNHNV and CDR2 YYDKDF (reference sequence). The table came from immunoSEQ multiplex PCR; TCRdb's copy has only in-frame clones and leaves some out. Of 55,000 to 70,000 clones listed, about 84% are singletons. Study results and limitations: In a subset of nonresponders, normalized T-cell clonal expansion was also low.

About this clone: Its specificity is not known.

The sample consisted of CD4+ or CD8+ T cells sorted from blood, taken in a trial of the OX40 agonist ivuxolimab. This clonotype was obtained from an adult with an advanced solid tumor such as melanoma, head and neck, liver or kidney cancer. The J gene is TRBJ1-2, the V gene TRBV15; TRBD1 agrees at 7 bases. The CDR3 region has the DNA TGTGCCACCAGCCCACACTTAACAGGGGCCGGTGCATATGGCTACACCTTC. Encoded protein: CATSPHLTGAGAYGYTF.